Sequencing of this TCR beta chain was carried out in a study of CXCR3-negative and CXCR3-positive naive CD8 T cells (dated by TCRdb to between 2019 and 2020). As for the study more broadly: Some 150 million TRB reads were obtained in total, roughly 1.5 +/- 0.3 million reads per library. Data from ten to twelve donors, pooled across two independent experiments, went into the diversity and physicochemical repertoire analyses. The TRBV-TRBJ cluster analysis covered naive subsets from 5 donors and memory cells from 3 donors. What the research found in general, with its limitations: Repertoire diversity was comparably high in both naive subsets but much lower in memory CD8+ T cells. Because surface CD5, which is linked to self-reactivity in mice, was comparable between the naive subsets, TCR interaction strength was also inferred from TRB CDR3 physicochemical properties. Compared with CXCR3-negative naive cells, CXCR3-positive naive cells had TRB CDR3s with higher hydrophobicity (lower Kidera factor 4), lower energy, and higher strength and volume indices. Similar TRBV-TRBJ usage was shown by naive CXCR3-negative and CXCR3-positive cells from the same donor, whereas distinct patterns were shown by memory cells. Freshly isolated PBMCs were used for most assays because CXCR3 expression went down partially after cryopreservation.

Each CD8+ T cell subset was flow-sorted in triplicate, with fewer than 350,000 cells per subset placed directly into RLT lysis buffer. To keep memory contaminants out, a stringent definition of naive CD8+ T cells was applied: CD45RO-CCR7+CD27+CD95-. Peripheral blood mononuclear cells were isolated from buffy coats using standard density gradient centrifugation. A FACSAria III was used to flow-sort naive CXCR3-negative and CXCR3-positive CD8+ T cells. Total RNA was extracted from sorted cells with an RNeasy Mini Kit. TCRdb shows the sequencer as NextSeq 550. The Human TCR Profiling Kit (MiLaboratory) was used to prepare UMI-labeled 5' RACE TRB cDNA libraries. cDNA synthesis used the entire amount of extracted RNA, and PCR amplification then used the entire amount of cDNA produced. The libraries were made side by side, with each library going through the same number of PCR cycles. In the source study's methods: With a requirement of at least two reads per UMI, MIGEC and MiXCR extracted about 56,000 +/- 9,600 unique UMI-labeled TRB cDNA molecules per library. On average, each library contained approximately 40,000 +/- 10,000 functional in-frame TRB CDR3 nucleotide clonotypes without stop codons. After each sample was downsampled to 5000 UMI-labeled TRB molecules, VDJtools was used to calculate diversity metrics such as normalized Shannon-Wiener and Chao1. VDJtools was used to calculate clonotype-size-weighted physicochemical properties of the central five CDR3 residues, namely interaction energy, strength, volume and Kidera factor 4. Reads reprocessed by TCRdb are summarized as one entry per CDR3 protein sequence, and DNA is absent. These V and J calls derive from TCRdb rather than the authors' analysis. The table held for this sample gives some 120,000 distinct CDR3 sequences. Around 0.35% of the sample belongs to the ten largest clones.

The CDR3 covers 20 residues, taking in both the cysteine and the phenylalanine. The coding DNA is unavailable. Comment on this clonotype: Its antigen specificity is not known.

This TCR came from a human donor in good health. Some clones in this sample may be carry-over from other donors' samples. The receptor chain draws on TRBV12-3 or TRBV12-4 and TRBJ2-1; the TCRdb D gene call, TRBD2, has no DNA to confirm it. The sequenced sample was naive CXCR3+ CD8+ T cells from blood. What this sample's cell subset or site label stands for: CD45RO-CCR7+CD27+CD95- naive CD8+ T cells expressing CXCR3 (TNR3+). The CDR3 loop reads CASSFRVSASGRVVSDEQFF.